This section outlines one TCR beta chain sequence together with its context. In the original processing: Amplification from reference gene primers served as the basis for estimated nucleated cell counts. The protocol was immunoSEQ multiplex PCR, while the TCRdb copy is restricted to in-frame clones and leaves out a portion. V, J and clone size derive from that table, while D and trimming were established from the DNA sequence. The sample has 95,000 to 100,000 clones; 79% are singletons. The sample is drawn from a study of blood T cell repertoires in COVID-19. Study at large: The origin of the acute and convalescent COVID-19 samples was the United States, Italy and Spain.

The CDR3 is 17 amino acids. The rearrangement links TRBV21-1 to TRBJ2-1; the D call TRBD2 from the table was never checked on the DNA. TRBV21-1 is described as a pseudogene. Material for sequencing was peripheral blood. This receptor was obtained from an elderly woman with active or convalescent COVID-19. The CDR3 region has the DNA TGTGCCAGCTCGCAATTGGAGCCGCTGAGCTCCTACAATGAGCAGTTCTTC. It is translated as CASSQLEPLSSYNEQFF.